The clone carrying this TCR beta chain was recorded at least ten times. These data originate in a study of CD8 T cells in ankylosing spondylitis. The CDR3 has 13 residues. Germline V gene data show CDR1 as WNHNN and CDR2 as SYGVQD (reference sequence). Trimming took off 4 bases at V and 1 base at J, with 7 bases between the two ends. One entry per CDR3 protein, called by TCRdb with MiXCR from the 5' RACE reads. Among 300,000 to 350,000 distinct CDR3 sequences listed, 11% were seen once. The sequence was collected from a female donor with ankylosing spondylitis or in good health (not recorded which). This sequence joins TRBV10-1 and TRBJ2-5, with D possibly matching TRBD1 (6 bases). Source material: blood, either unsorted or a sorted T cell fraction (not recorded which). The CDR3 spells CASSVGGQETQYF. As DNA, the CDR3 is TGCGCCAGCAGTGTAGGGGGCCAAGAGACCCAGTACTTC.